Reported below is one TCR beta chain. Its cognate antigen is unknown. This entry is derived from a study of beta chain features in type 1 diabetes. Germline values: CDR1 SGHTA, CDR2 FQGNSA. This CDR3 has 14 residues. V lost 6 bases, J lost 6 bases, and 8 bases stayed unmatched. General study results and limits: cDNA sequencing could over-represent cells with high TCR expression. Shorter TCRB CDR3s, moderately but significantly so, were found in Type 1 diabetes patients in all four CD4+ subsets.

Investigators reverse transcribed all isolated RNA, so they sequenced expressed TCRB transcripts. The table came from immunoSEQ multiplex PCR; TCRdb's copy has only in-frame clones and leaves some out. The top ten hold 0.015% to 0.017% of the sample, which has 250,000 to 350,000 clones, about 15% seen once. This sequence originates from a young man with type 1 diabetes. Sequenced: naive CD4+ T cells from blood. The chain employs TRBV7-2 and TRBJ1-2; TRBD1 agrees at 9 bases. The CDR3 region has the DNA TGTGCCAGCAGGGCGGGACAGGGATCTGATGGCTACACCTTC. This sequence encodes CASRAGQGSDGYTF.